Listed here are 6 T cell receptor beta chains from one sample, sequenced in a study of cytomegalovirus exposure and HLA in healthy donors. PCR employed 60 Vbeta and 13 Jbeta primers. The assay was immunoSEQ multiplex PCR, and TCRdb's table has in-frame clones only and misses some. Among about 200,000 clones listed, 81% were seen once. What was sequenced was PBMCs. These receptors all stem from a man aged 40-49 years in good health and CMV-seropositive.

This clone was detected once. The chain links TRBV2 to TRBJ1-5; 9 bases are shared with TRBD1. CDR1 and CDR2 (germline): SNHLY, FYNNEI. The J segment lost 4 bases and the V segment lost 3 bases, leaving 4 bases of the junction unmatched. This CDR3 has 15 amino acids. CDR3 nucleotides: TGTGCCAGCAGTGACACAGGGGGCTGGAATCAGCCCCAGCATTTT. Amino acids: CASSDTGGWNQPQHF.

This clone was picked up a small number of times. The genes are TRBV27 and TRBJ2-1; TRBD2 matches at 12 bases. There are 17 residues in the CDR3. V lost 5 bases, J lost 4 bases, and 9 bases stayed unmatched. Germline CDR1 and CDR2: MNHEY and SMNVEV (reference sequence). CDR3 DNA: TGTGCCAGCAGTACCTCACTAGCGGGGGGCCTGTACAATGAGCAGTTCTTC. As protein: CASSTSLAGGLYNEQFF.

This chain links TRBV4-1 with TRBJ2-7, with TRBD1 matching over 7 bases. The CDR3 is made up of 17 amino acids. The V segment lost 5 bases and the J segment 3 bases; nucleotides outside the gene matches: 16. Per germline, CDR1 MGHRA and CDR2 YSYEKL. The CDR3 bases are TGCGCCAGCAGCGAAAAGGGGAAGGACAGGCGCCTCTACGAGCAGTACTTC. Its protein is CASSEKGKDRRLYEQYF.

The V call is TRBV19, the J call TRBJ2-2, with D possibly matching TRBD2 (6 bases). CDR3 size: 16 residues. V gave up 3 bases and J gave up 3 bases, with 14 bases separating them. Germline V CDR1 and CDR2: LNHDA, SQIVND (reference sequence). CDR3 loop: CASSIGGRQDTGELFF. Written as DNA, the CDR3 is TGTGCCAGTAGTATCGGGGGAAGGCAAGACACCGGGGAGCTGTTTTTT.

This clone was seen only once. The sample carries other DNA sequences with the same CDR3. The chain has TRBV5-1 and TRBJ2-7; TRBD2 aligns across 15 bases. Germline-derived CDR1 and CDR2 are SGHRS and YFSETQ. The ends lost 0 bases at V and 2 bases at J; junction bases unmatched: 3. The CDR3 consists of 17 residues. CDR3: CASSLARTSGRAYEQYF. DNA for the CDR3: TGCGCCAGCAGCTTGGCGCGGACTAGCGGGAGGGCCTACGAGCAGTACTTC.

The V call is TRBV27, the J call TRBJ1-3; 7 bases are a match to TRBD1. The V and J ends lost 2 bases and 2 bases, in that order; junction bases with no gene match: 3. The CDR3 totals 15 residues. Germline values: CDR1 MNHEY, CDR2 SMNVEV (reference sequence). The CDR3 protein is CASSLDRAAGNTIYF. Written as DNA, the CDR3 is TGTGCCAGCAGTTTAGACAGGGCGGCTGGAAACACCATATATTTT.